This note documents a single T cell receptor (beta chain) sequence. Antigen: not known. It was with a sample-barcoded 5' primer and a J-beta primer mix that a second PCR of about 7 to 12 cycles was run. A single record per CDR3 protein comes from TCRdb applying MiXCR to the 5' RACE reads. The table records 1.5 million to 2 million distinct CDR3 sequences, about 30% of them present only once. Germline CDR1 reads SGHTA; CDR2 reads FQGNSA. Trimming removed 4 bases from V and 7 bases from J, with 16 bases in between. The CDR3 is 14 residues long. This sample is part of a study of blood T cells in healthy people across ages. Study findings and constraints: CMV infection status of these donors was not known.

The TCR originated in a woman aged 30 to 39 in good health. Source material: blood. The rearrangement joins TRBV7-2 to TRBJ2-5; D gene unclear. CDR3 protein: CASSSSPVSWTQYF. The CDR3 bases are TGTGCCAGCAGCTCGTCCCCCGTCTCCTGGACCCAGTACTTC.